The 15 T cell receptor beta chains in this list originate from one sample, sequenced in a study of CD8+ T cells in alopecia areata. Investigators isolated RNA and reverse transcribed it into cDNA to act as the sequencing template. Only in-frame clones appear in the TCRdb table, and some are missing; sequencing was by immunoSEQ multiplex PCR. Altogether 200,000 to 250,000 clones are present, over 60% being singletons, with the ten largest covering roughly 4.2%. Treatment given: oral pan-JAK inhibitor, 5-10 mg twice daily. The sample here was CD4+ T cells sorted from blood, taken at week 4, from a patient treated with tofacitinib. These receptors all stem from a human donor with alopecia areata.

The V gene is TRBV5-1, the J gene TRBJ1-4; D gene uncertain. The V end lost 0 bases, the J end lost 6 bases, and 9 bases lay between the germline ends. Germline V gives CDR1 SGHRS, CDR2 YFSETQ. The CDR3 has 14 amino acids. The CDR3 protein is CASSLGPVDEKLFF. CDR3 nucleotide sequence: TGCGCCAGCAGCTTGGGACCCGTGGATGAAAAACTGTTTTTT.

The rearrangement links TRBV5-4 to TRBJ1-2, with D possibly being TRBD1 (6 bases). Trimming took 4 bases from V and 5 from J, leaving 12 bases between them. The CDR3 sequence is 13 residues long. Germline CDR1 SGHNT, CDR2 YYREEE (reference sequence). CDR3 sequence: CASSTTGAYGYTF. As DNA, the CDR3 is TGTGCCAGCAGCACGACGGGGGCTTATGGCTACACCTTC.

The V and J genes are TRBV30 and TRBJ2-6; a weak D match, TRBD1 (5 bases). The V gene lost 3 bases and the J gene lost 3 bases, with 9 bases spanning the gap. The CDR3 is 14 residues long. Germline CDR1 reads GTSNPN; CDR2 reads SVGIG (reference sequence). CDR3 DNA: TGTGCCTGGAGGTCAGGGTTTGGGGCCAACGTCCTGACTTTC. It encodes CAWRSGFGANVLTF.

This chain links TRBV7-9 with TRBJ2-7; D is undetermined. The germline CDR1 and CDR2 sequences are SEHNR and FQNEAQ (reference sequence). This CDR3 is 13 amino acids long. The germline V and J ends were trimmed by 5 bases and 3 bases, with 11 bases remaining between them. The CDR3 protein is CASSPPPLYEQYF. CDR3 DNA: TGTGCCAGCAGCCCCCCACCCCTCTACGAGCAGTACTTC. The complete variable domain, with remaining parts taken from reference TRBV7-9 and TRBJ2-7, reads DTGVSQNPRHKITKRGQNVTFRCDPISEHNRLYWYRQTLGQGPEFLTYFQNEAQLEKSRLLSDRFSAERPKGSFSTLEIQRTEQGDSAMYLCASSPPPLYEQYFGPGTRLTVT.

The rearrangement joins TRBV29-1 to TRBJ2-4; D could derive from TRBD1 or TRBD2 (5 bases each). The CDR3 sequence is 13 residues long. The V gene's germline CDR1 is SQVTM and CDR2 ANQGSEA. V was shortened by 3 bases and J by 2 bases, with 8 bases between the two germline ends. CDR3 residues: CSVEGDTKNIQYF. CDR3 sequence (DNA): TGCAGCGTTGAGGGGGATACCAAAAACATTCAGTACTTC.

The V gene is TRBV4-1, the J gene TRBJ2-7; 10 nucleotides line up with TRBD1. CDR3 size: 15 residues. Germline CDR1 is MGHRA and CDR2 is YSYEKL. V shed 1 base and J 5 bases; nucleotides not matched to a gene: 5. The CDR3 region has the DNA TGCGCCAGCAGCCAAGGACAGGGGGCGCACAACGAGCAGTACTTC. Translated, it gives CASSQGQGAHNEQYF.

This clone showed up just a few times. The CDR3, as DNA: TGTGCCAGCAACCGACAGCTCTATGGCTACACCTTC. Translation: CASNRQLYGYTF. This chain uses TRBV2 with TRBJ1-2; TRBD1 is a possible D gene (5 bases). The CDR3 is 12 residues long. CDR1 is SNHLY and CDR2 is FYNNEI in the germline V gene. The V gene lost 7 bases and the J gene lost 4 bases, with 10 bases spanning the gap.

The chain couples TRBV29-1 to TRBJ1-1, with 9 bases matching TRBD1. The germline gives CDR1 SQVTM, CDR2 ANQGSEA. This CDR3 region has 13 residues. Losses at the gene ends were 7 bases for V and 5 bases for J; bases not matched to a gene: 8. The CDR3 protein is CSALDRGRTEAFF. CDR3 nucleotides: TGCAGCGCGTTAGACAGGGGGAGGACTGAAGCTTTCTTT.

The CDR3 region has the DNA TGTGCCAGCAGTACTAGCGGGGTCCAAGAGACCCAGTACTTC. It codes for CASSTSGVQETQYF. The chain is built from TRBV2 and TRBJ2-5; 10 bases are a match to TRBD2. This CDR3 comprises 14 residues. In germline, CDR1 is SNHLY, CDR2 FYNNEI. V dropped 5 bases and J dropped 1; count of bases not matched to a gene: 1.

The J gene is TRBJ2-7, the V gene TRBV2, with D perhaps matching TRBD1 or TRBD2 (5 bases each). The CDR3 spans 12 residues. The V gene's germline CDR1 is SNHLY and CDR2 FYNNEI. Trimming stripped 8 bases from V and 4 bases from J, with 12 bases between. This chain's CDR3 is CASQGTGYEQYF. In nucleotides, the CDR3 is TGTGCCAGCCAAGGGACGGGGTACGAGCAGTACTTC.

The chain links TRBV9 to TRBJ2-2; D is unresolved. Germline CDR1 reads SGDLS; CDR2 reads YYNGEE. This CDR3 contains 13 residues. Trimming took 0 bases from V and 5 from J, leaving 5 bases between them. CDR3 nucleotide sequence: TGTGCCAGCAGCGTAGTTGGGACCGGGGAGCTGTTTTTT. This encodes CASSVVGTGELFF. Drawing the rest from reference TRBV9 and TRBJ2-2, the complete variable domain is DSGVTQTPKHLITATGQRVTLRCSPRSGDLSVYWYQQSLDQGLQFLIQYYNGEERAKGNILERFSAQQFPDLHSELNLSSLELGDSALYFCASSVVGTGELFFGEGSRLTVL.

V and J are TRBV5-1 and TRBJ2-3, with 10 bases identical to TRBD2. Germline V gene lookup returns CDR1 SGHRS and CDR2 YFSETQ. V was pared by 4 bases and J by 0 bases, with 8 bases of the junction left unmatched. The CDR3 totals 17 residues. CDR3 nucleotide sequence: TGCGCCAGCAGCGGATTAGGACTAGCGGCTAGCACAGATACGCAGTATTTT. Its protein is CASSGLGLAASTDTQYF.

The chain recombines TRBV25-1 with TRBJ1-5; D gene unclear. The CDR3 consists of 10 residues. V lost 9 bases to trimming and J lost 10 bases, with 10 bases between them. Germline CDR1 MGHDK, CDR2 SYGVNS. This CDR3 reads CASHTRPQHF. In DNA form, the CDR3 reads TGTGCCAGTCACACCAGACCCCAGCATTTT.

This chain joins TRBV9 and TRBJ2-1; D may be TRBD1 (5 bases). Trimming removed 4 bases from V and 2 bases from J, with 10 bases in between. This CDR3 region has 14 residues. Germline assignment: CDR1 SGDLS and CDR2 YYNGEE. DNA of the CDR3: TGTGCCAGCAGCAGACAGAGTACCTACAATGAGCAGTTCTTC. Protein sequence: CASSRQSTYNEQFF.

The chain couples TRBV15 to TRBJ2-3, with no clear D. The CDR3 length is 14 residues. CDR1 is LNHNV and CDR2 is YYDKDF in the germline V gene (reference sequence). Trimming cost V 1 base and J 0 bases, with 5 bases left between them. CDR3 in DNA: TGTGCCACCAGCAGAGGCCAGAGCACAGATACGCAGTATTTT. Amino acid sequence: CATSRGQSTDTQYF.